The clone carrying this TCR beta chain was seen only a few times. Its antigen is not identified. The data belong to a study of Graves' ophthalmopathy and Graves' hyperthyroidism. The study excluded patients with other autoimmune diseases, uncontrolled infections, pregnancy or lactation. The germline gives CDR1 SGHRS, CDR2 YFSETQ. The CDR3 spans 14 residues. Trimming removed 7 bases at V and 6 bases at J, with 16 bases between. Study results and caveats: Also, most clonotypes expanded in the thyroid above 0.001 frequency appeared in blood.

Amplified material comprised TCR beta CDR3 regions derived from RNA transcripts. In the first round, RT-PCR was carried out with HTBI primers, and a multiplex PCR formed the second round. TCRdb analysed the multiplex PCR reads with MiXCR anew, one entry per CDR3 protein. The table includes 580,000 or so distinct CDR3 sequences, about 40% detected once. The TCR comes from an adult man with Graves' hyperthyroidism. The sequencing input was peripheral blood or thyroid tissue (not recorded which). The chain links TRBV5-1 to TRBJ1-4, with D possibly matching TRBD1 (5 bases). The CDR3 DNA follows: TGCGCCAGCGGCAAGGGACGGTCGGATGAAAAACTGTTTTTT. Protein product: CASGKGRSDEKLFF.